The following is a T cell receptor (beta chain) sequence with its context. No antigen is known for it. Indicated treatment: about 20 received Ad26.COV2.S at low or high dose, single or two shots; about 5 received placebo; per-sample allocation not given. It was on day 63 after the first vaccine or placebo injection that samples were taken. In Boston, an adult donor aged 18-55 years took part. This record belongs to a study of Ad26.COV2.S vaccination and SARS-CoV-2 variants. Looking at the study overall: Ad26.COV2.S shots went into the muscle once or twice, 56 days apart.

Libraries were prepared by immunoSEQ multiplex PCR; TCRdb keeps only in-frame clonotypes and omits some of them. The sample lists 440,000 or so clones; about nine tenths were seen once. Whole-study findings and limits: Placebo recipients showed lower spike-specific TCR breadth than vaccinees.

In germline, CDR1 is LNHDA, CDR2 SQIVND (reference sequence). V was shortened by 3 bases and J by 0 bases, with 6 bases between the two germline ends. The CDR3 is 14 amino acids. The sample was peripheral blood, taken in a trial of Ad26.COV2.S vaccine versus placebo. The sequence came from a person aged 18-60 years who received the Ad26.COV2.S COVID-19 vaccine or a placebo. The chain recombines TRBV19 with TRBJ1-3; the D gene is possibly TRBD1 (6 bases). The chain's CDR3 is CASSMDSSGNTIYF. CDR3 bases: TGTGCCAGTAGTATGGACAGCTCTGGAAACACCATATATTTT.